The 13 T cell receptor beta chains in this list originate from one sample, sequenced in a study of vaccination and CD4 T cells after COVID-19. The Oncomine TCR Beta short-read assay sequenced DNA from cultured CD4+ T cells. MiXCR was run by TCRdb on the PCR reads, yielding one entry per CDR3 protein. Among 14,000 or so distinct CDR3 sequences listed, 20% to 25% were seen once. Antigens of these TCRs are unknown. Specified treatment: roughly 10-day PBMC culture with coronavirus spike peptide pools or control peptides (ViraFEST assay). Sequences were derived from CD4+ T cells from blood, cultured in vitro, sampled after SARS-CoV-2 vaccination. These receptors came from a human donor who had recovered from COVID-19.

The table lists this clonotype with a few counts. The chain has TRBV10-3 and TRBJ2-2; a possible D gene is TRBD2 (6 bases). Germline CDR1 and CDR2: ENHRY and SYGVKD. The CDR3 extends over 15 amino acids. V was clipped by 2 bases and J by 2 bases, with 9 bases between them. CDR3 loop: CAISEREANTGELFF. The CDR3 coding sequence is TGTGCCATCAGTGAGAGGGAGGCTAACACCGGGGAGCTGTTTTTT.

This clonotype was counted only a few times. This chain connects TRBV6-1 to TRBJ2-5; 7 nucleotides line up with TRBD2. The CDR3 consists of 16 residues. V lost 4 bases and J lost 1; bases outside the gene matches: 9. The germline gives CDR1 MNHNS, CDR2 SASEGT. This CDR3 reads CASSGRAGVGQETQYF. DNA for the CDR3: TGTGCCAGCAGTGGACGGGCGGGAGTTGGCCAAGAGACCCAGTACTTC.

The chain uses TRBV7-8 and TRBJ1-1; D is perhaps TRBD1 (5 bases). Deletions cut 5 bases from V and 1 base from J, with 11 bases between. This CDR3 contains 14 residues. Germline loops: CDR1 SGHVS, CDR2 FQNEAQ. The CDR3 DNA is TGTGCCAGCAGCCGGGGGGGGGAGAACACTGAAGCTTTCTTT. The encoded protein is CASSRGGENTEAFF.

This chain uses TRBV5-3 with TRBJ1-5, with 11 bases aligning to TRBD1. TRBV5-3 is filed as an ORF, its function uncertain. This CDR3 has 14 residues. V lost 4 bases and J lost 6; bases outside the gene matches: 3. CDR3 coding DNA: TGTGCCAGAAGCGGGGGACAGGGGGGTCAGCCCCAGCATTTT. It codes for CARSGGQGGQPQHF.

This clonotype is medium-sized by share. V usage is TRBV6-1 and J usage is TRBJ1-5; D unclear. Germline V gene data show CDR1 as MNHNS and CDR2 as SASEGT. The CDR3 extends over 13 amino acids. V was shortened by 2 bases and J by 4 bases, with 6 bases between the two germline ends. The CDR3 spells CASSETQNQPQHF. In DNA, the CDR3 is TGTGCCAGCAGTGAAACCCAGAATCAGCCCCAGCATTTT.

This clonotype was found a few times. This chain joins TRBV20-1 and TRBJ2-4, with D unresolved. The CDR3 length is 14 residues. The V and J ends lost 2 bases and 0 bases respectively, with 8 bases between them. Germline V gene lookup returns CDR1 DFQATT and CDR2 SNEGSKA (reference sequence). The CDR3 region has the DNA TGCAGTGCTAGAAGGGCTGTAGCCAAAAACATTCAGTACTTC. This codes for CSARRAVAKNIQYF.

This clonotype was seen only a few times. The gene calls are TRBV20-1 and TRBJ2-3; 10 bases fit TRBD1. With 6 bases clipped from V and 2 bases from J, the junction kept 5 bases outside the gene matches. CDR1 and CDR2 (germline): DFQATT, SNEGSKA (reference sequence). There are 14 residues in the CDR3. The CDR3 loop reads CSAGDRGTTDTQYF. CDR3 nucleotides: TGCAGTGCGGGGGACAGGGGAACCACAGATACGCAGTATTTT.

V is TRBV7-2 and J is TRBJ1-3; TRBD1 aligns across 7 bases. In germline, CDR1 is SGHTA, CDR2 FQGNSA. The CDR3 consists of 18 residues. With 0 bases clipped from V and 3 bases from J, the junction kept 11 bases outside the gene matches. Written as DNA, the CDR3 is TGTGCCAGCAGCTTAGCGGGCAGGGGGACTCTAGGTGGAAACACCATATATTTT. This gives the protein CASSLAGRGTLGGNTIYF. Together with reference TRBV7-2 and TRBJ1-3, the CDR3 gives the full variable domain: GAGVSQSPSNKVTEKGKDVELRCDPISGHTALYWYRQSLGQGLEFLIYFQGNSAPDKSGLPSDRFSAERTGGSVSTLTIQRTQQEDSAVYLCASSLAGRGTLGGNTIYFGEGSWLTVV.

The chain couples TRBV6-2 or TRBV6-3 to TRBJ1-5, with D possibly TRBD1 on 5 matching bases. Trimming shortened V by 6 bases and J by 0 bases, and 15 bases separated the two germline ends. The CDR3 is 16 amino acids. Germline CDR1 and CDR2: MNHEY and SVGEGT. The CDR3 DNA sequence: TGTGCCAGCAGCGATCACAGGTTATATAGCAATCAGCCCCAGCATTTT. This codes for CASSDHRLYSNQPQHF.

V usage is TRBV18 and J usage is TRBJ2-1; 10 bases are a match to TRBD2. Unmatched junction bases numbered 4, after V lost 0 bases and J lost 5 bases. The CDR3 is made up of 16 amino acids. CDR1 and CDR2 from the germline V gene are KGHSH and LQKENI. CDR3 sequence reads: CASSPPSGRRNNEQFF. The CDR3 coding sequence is TGTGCCAGCTCACCACCTAGCGGGAGGCGTAACAATGAGCAGTTCTTC.

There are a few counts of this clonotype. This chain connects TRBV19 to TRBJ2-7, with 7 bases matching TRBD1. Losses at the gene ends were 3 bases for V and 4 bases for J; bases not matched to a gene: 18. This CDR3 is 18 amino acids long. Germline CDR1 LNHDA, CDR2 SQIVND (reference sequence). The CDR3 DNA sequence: TGTGCCAGTAGTATCATCTGGGACAGTAGAGGGAAAGTATACGAGCAGTACTTC. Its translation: CASSIIWDSRGKVYEQYF.

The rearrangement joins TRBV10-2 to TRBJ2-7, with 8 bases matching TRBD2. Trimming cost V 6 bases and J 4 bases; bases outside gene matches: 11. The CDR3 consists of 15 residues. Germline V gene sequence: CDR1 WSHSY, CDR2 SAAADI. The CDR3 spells CASREGSGSLYEQYF. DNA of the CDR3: TGCGCCAGCAGAGAGGGAAGCGGGAGTCTTTACGAGCAGTACTTC.

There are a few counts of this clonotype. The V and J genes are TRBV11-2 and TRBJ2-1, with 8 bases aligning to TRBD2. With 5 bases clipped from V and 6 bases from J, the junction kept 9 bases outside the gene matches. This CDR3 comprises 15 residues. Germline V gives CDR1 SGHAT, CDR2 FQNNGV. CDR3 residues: CASSPQTSASNEQFF. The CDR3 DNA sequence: TGTGCCAGCAGCCCCCAGACTAGCGCATCCAATGAGCAGTTCTTC. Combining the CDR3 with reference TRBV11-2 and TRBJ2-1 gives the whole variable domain EAGVAQSPRYKIIEKRQSVAFWCNPISGHATLYWYQQILGQGPKLLIQFQNNGVVDDSQLPKDRFSAERLKGVDSTLKIQPAKLEDSAVYLCASSPQTSASNEQFFGPGTRLTVL.